One sample yielded the 20 T cell receptor beta chains listed below, sequenced in a study of breast tumors, draining lymph nodes, adjacent tissues. TCRdb passed the multiplex PCR reads through MiXCR, listing each CDR3 protein once. The table has over 10,000 distinct CDR3 sequences, about 62% seen once. Material for sequencing was tumor-adjacent breast tissue. These receptor sequences come from a female donor with breast cancer. Some clones in this sample may be carry-over from other donors' samples.

This clonotype was found many times. The rearrangement links TRBV12-3 or TRBV12-4 to TRBJ1-1; D gene ambiguous. The V and J ends lost 2 bases and 4 bases respectively, with 8 bases between them. CDR3 length: 13 residues. The CDR3 sequence is CASSLQGSTEAFF. CDR3 nucleotide sequence: TGTGCCAGCAGTTTACAAGGATCCACTGAAGCTTTCTTT.

The chain couples TRBV6-1 to TRBJ1-1, with 7 bases fitting TRBD1. V was clipped by 8 bases and J by 1 base; unmatched bases: 10. The CDR3 is 15 residues long. In germline, CDR1 is MNHNS, CDR2 SASEGT. The chain's CDR3 is CASHGTVGWNTEAFF. For the CDR3, the DNA is TGTGCCAGCCATGGGACAGTTGGGTGGAACACTGAAGCTTTCTTT.

The chain recombines TRBV19 with TRBJ2-5; possible D gene TRBD1, 6 bases. With 11 bases removed from V and 0 bases from J, the gap between germline ends came to 10 bases. The CDR3 consists of 12 residues. Looked up from germline, CDR1 is LNHDA and CDR2 is SQIVND (reference sequence). This CDR3 is CAASGDQETQYF. CDR3 coding DNA: TGTGCCGCCTCAGGGGACCAAGAGACCCAGTACTTC.

The chain is built from TRBV7-9 and TRBJ2-1; 8 bases fit TRBD2. Germline assignment: CDR1 SEHNR and CDR2 FQNEAQ (reference sequence). V trimming: 5 bases; J trimming: 3 bases; junction bases outside the gene matches: 6. This CDR3 contains 15 residues. The CDR3 here is CASSDSLADYNEQFF. The CDR3 region has the DNA TGTGCCAGCAGCGACTCACTAGCGGACTACAATGAGCAGTTCTTC.

J is TRBJ1-2 and V is TRBV9, with TRBD1 identical over 7 bases. The CDR3 extends over 15 amino acids. CDR1 SGDLS and CDR2 YYNGEE come from the germline V gene. The ends lost 0 bases at V and 4 bases at J; junction bases unmatched: 6. The CDR3 DNA is TGTGCCAGCAGCGTAGCTCGACAGGGTGGCTATGGCTACACCTTC. As protein: CASSVARQGGYGYTF. Full variable domain (remainder filled in from reference TRBV9 and TRBJ1-2): DSGVTQTPKHLITATGQRVTLRCSPRSGDLSVYWYQQSLDQGLQFLIQYYNGEERAKGNILERFSAQQFPDLHSELNLSSLELGDSALYFCASSVARQGGYGYTFGSGTRLTVV.

Regarding this clonotype: Germline and junction disagree at one end, which may indicate a read error. This chain links TRBV7-6 with TRBJ2-2; 11 bases agree with TRBD2. The CDR3 loop spans 15 amino acids. Germline V gene sequence: CDR1 SGHVS, CDR2 FNYEAQ. CDR3 amino acids: CASNPTSGNTEEPFF. DNA of the CDR3: TGTGCCAGCAACCCGACTAGCGGGAACACCGAGGAGCCGTTTTTT.

This clonotype came up many times. The CDR3: CASRGLAGGAGELFF. CDR3 coding DNA: TGTGCCAGCAGAGGGCTAGCGGGAGGAGCCGGGGAGCTGTTTTTT. The J gene is TRBJ2-2, the V gene TRBV7-9, with 11 bases that match TRBD2. This CDR3 region has 15 residues. The ends lost 6 bases at V and 6 bases at J; junction bases unmatched: 6. Germline V gene data show CDR1 as SEHNR and CDR2 as FQNEAQ (reference sequence).

The rearrangement joins TRBV2 to TRBJ1-4; D gene ambiguous. Per germline, CDR1 SNHLY and CDR2 FYNNEI. This CDR3 has 15 residues. V was shortened by 3 bases and J by 2 bases, with 10 bases between the two germline ends. CDR3 bases: TGTGCCAGCAGTGACGTAGGGTCGACTAATGAAAAACTGTTTTTT. Protein product: CASSDVGSTNEKLFF.

The V and J genes are TRBV24-1 and TRBJ2-2; D might be TRBD2 (6 bases). CDR1 KGHDR and CDR2 SFDVKD come from the germline V gene. Trimming removed 1 base from V and 4 bases from J, with 15 bases in between. This CDR3 is built from 17 residues. The DNA of the CDR3 is TGTGCCACCAGTGATTTATCCCCCGGAGGGACCACCGGGGAGCTGTTTTTT. Translation gives CATSDLSPGGTTGELFF.

The V and J genes are TRBV2 and TRBJ1-2; no firm D call. The CDR3 has 13 amino acids. Germline-derived CDR1 and CDR2 are SNHLY and FYNNEI. V gave up 7 bases and J gave up 4 bases, with 13 bases separating them. CDR3 in DNA: TGTGCCAGCAAAAGGACTACACTCTATGGCTACACCTTC. Amino acids: CASKRTTLYGYTF.

The V and J genes are TRBV7-2 and TRBJ2-3; possibly TRBD2 for D (5 bases). CDR3 length: 14 residues. CDR1 is SGHTA, CDR2 FQGNSA, per germline. Trimming pared 8 bases from V and 6 bases from J, leaving 18 bases between. The CDR3 DNA reads TGTGCCAGCCACCTAGAGGGCAACACCGATACGCAGTATTTT. This gives the protein CASHLEGNTDTQYF.

CDR3 nucleotide sequence: TGTGCCAGTAGCACCAGCGTAACCGGGGAGCTGTTTTTT. Translation gives CASSTSVTGELFF. The gene calls are TRBV19 and TRBJ2-2, with D uncertain. CDR1 and CDR2 (germline): LNHDA, SQIVND (reference sequence). V lost 6 bases to trimming and J lost 5 bases, with 10 bases between them. This CDR3 is 13 amino acids long.

Concerning this clonotype itself: Since no conserved phenylalanine or tryptophan closes the CDR3, a read error is the likely cause. The CDR3 DNA follows: TGTGCCAGCAGATTTGAACCCTACTACGAGCAGTACTCC. Translating gives CASRFEPYYEQYS. V and J are TRBV7-9 and TRBJ2-7; no firm D call. The length of the CDR3 is 13 residues. Germline lookup yields CDR1 SEHNR and CDR2 FQNEAQ (reference sequence). Between the trimmed V and J ends, which lost 6 bases and 3 bases, there was a span of 12 bases.

The rearrangement links TRBV29-1 to TRBJ2-7; D ambiguous. This CDR3 contains 12 residues. Germline V lookup: CDR1 SQVTM, CDR2 ANQGSEA. This CDR3 is CAAYFGTYEQYF. The DNA for the CDR3 is TGCGCCGCGTATTTCGGTACCTACGAGCAGTACTTC.

This clonotype was seen only a few times. V usage is TRBV6-1 and J usage is TRBJ2-2; 8 bases fit TRBD2. Germline loops: CDR1 MNHNS, CDR2 SASEGT. V shed 6 bases, J shed 6 bases, and the junction held 6 bases outside the gene matches. The CDR3 is 14 amino acids. The CDR3 spells CASSATGGAGELFF. CDR3 DNA: TGTGCCAGCAGCGCAACCGGGGGGGCCGGGGAGCTGTTTTTT.

The V call is TRBV5-8, the J call TRBJ2-3; the D is unclear. From germline, CDR1 is SGHTS and CDR2 YDEGEE. This CDR3 has 14 amino acids. V lost 0 bases and J lost 0, with 5 bases in between. The CDR3 region is CASSLAGSTDTQYF. The CDR3 DNA follows: TGTGCCAGCAGCTTGGCGGGTAGCACAGATACGCAGTATTTT. The full variable domain, with the rest looked up from reference TRBV5-8 and TRBJ2-3, is EAGVTQSPTHLIKTRGQQATLRCSPISGHTSVYWYQQALGLGLQFLLWYDEGEERNRGNFPPRFSGRQFPNYSSELNVNALELEDSALYLCASSLAGSTDTQYFGPGTRLTVL.

This chain uses TRBV10-3 with TRBJ1-2; D remains unclear. The CDR3 has 15 residues. CDR1 and CDR2 from the germline V gene are ENHRY and SYGVKD. The V end lost 0 bases, the J end lost 6 bases, and 14 bases lay between the germline ends. The CDR3 reads CAISESPFVLDGYTF. The CDR3 bases are TGTGCCATCAGTGAGTCCCCCTTCGTATTGGATGGCTACACCTTC.

This sequence joins TRBV7-2 and TRBJ2-3; D tentatively reads TRBD1 or TRBD2 (5 bases each). Trimming took off 0 bases at V and 2 bases at J, with 12 bases between the two ends. This CDR3 comprises 16 residues. Germline V CDR1 and CDR2: SGHTA, FQGNSA. The CDR3 loop reads CASSLAGTINTDTQYF. DNA of the CDR3: TGTGCCAGCAGCTTAGCGGGGACCATTAACACAGATACGCAGTATTTT.

This clonotype was observed at least ten times. A much larger clone is a single base away; this may be a read error. The rearrangement joins TRBV12-3 or TRBV12-4 to TRBJ1-2; D perhaps matches TRBD1 (5 bases). The CDR3 totals 12 residues. V gave up 3 bases and J gave up 5 bases, with 7 bases separating them. CDR3 sequence (DNA): TGTGCCAGCAGTTTCGGGGGGTATGGCTACACCTTC. Its translation: CASSFGGYGYTF.

The gene calls are TRBV12-3 or TRBV12-4 and TRBJ1-4; 7 nucleotides align to TRBD1. This CDR3 spans 14 amino acids. The ends lost 5 bases at V and 7 bases at J; junction bases unmatched: 7. CDR3 in amino acids: CASSGTGEGEKLFF. CDR3 DNA: TGTGCCAGCAGTGGTACAGGGGAGGGTGAAAAACTGTTTTTT.